One sample yielded the 27 T cell receptor beta chains listed below, sequenced in a study of cytomegalovirus exposure and HLA in healthy donors. Researchers ran the PCR with 60 Vbeta and 13 Jbeta primers. Generated by immunoSEQ multiplex PCR, the TCRdb table keeps only in-frame clones and is missing some. The sample holds about 200,000 clones, roughly four fifths seen once. The specimen sequenced was PBMCs. The receptors stem from a girl aged 10 to 17 in good health and CMV-seronegative.

The V gene is TRBV9, the J gene TRBJ1-1; possibly TRBD1 for D (6 bases). In germline, CDR1 is SGDLS, CDR2 YYNGEE. Trimming stripped 4 bases from V and 8 bases from J, with 9 bases between. The CDR3 totals 11 residues. The CDR3 protein is CASSLDSEAFF. In DNA, the CDR3 is TGTGCCAGCAGCCTGGACAGCGAAGCTTTCTTT.

This chain joins TRBV27 and TRBJ1-2; 12 bases are shared with TRBD1. Looked up from germline, CDR1 is MNHEY and CDR2 is SMNVEV (reference sequence). CDR3 size: 16 residues. V was pared by 5 bases and J by 3 bases, with 7 bases of the junction left unmatched. The chain's CDR3 is CASSPGQGALYYGYTF. CDR3 DNA: TGTGCCAGCAGTCCGGGACAGGGGGCTCTTTACTATGGCTACACCTTC.

In its sample, this clone was seen a few times. The chain joins TRBV4-2 to TRBJ2-7, with 7 bases matching TRBD2. Germline CDR1 is LGHNA and CDR2 is YNFKEQ. This CDR3 spans 16 amino acids. The J segment lost 0 bases and the V segment lost 0 bases, leaving 5 bases of the junction unmatched. CDR3: CASSQDASGSSYEQYF. DNA of the CDR3: TGTGCCAGCAGCCAAGATGCTAGCGGAAGCTCCTACGAGCAGTACTTC.

V is TRBV5-1 and J is TRBJ2-5; no clear D gene. Germline-derived CDR1 and CDR2 are SGHRS and YFSETQ. This CDR3 has 15 amino acids. The germline V and J ends were trimmed by 6 bases and 5 bases, with 20 bases remaining between them. The CDR3 DNA reads TGCGCCAGCAAACCTGGCGGTTACACCTTCGAGACCCAGTACTTC. It specifies CASKPGGYTFETQYF.

Notes on this clone: Its ends do not fully match the called genes, so a read error is possible. The chain's CDR3 is CASTEDSQETQYF. DNA of the CDR3: TGCGCCAGCACTGAGGACAGCCAAGAGACCCAGTACTTC. The chain uses TRBV10-2 and TRBJ2-5; possibly TRBD1 for D (6 bases). CDR3 length equals 13 residues. CDR1 and CDR2 from the germline V gene are WSHSY and SAAADI.

The chain carries TRBV5-1 and TRBJ2-5; possibly TRBD1 for D (8 bases). Trimming took 2 bases from V and 6 from J, leaving 14 bases between them. The V gene's germline CDR1 is SGHRS and CDR2 YFSETQ. The CDR3 runs to 14 residues. For the CDR3, the DNA is TGCGCCAGCAGCTTCACAGGGGGGGTTCAGACCCAGTACTTC. It encodes CASSFTGGVQTQYF.

The chain links TRBV6-5 to TRBJ2-5; 7 positions agree with TRBD2. Matching the DNA end better, TRBJ2-7 makes the J call doubtful. Germline-derived CDR1 and CDR2 are MNHEY and SVGAGI. CDR3 length: 14 residues. CDR3 sequence reads: CASSYALGGYEQYF. The DNA for the CDR3 is TGTGCCAGCAGTTACGCGTTGGGGGGGTACGAGCAGTACTTC.

The DNA for the CDR3 is TGTGCCAGCAGCTTTCAGATTGGACAGGGAAAAGAGACCCAGTACTTC. This sequence encodes CASSFQIGQGKETQYF. The genes are TRBV7-2 and TRBJ2-5, with 8 bases matching TRBD1. V gave up 3 bases and J gave up 3 bases; unmatched junction bases: 9. The CDR3 contains 16 residues. CDR1 is SGHTA and CDR2 is FQGNSA in the germline V gene. Based on the CDR3 plus reference TRBV7-2 and TRBJ2-5, the full variable domain is GAGVSQSPSNKVTEKGKDVELRCDPISGHTALYWYRQSLGQGLEFLIYFQGNSAPDKSGLPSDRFSAERTGGSVSTLTIQRTQQEDSAVYLCASSFQIGQGKETQYFGPGTRLLVL.

CDR3 region: CASGASFGDTQYF. The DNA for the CDR3 is TGTGCCAGTGGGGCCTCCTTCGGGGATACGCAGTATTTT. The rearrangement joins TRBV30 to TRBJ2-3, with TRBD1 as a possible D gene (5 bases). The CDR3 is 13 amino acids. Germline CDR1 is GTSNPN and CDR2 is SVGIG (reference sequence). Trimming left V 8 bases short and J 6 bases short, with 18 bases between.

This clone was counted once. J is TRBJ1-1 and V is TRBV28; 9 bases line up with TRBD1. The CDR3 extends over 12 amino acids. Germline V lookup: CDR1 MDHEN, CDR2 SYDVKM. V shed 7 bases, J shed 11 bases, and the junction held 8 bases outside the gene matches. The CDR3 here is CASIKGQGSAFF. DNA of the CDR3: TGTGCCAGCATTAAGGGACAGGGAAGTGCTTTCTTT. Full variable domain (remainder filled in from reference TRBV28 and TRBJ1-1): DVKVTQSSRYLVKRTGEKVFLECVQDMDHENMFWYRQDPGLGLRLIYFSYDVKMKEKGDIPEGYSVSREKKERFSLILESASTNQTSMYLCASIKGQGSAFFGQGTRLTVV.

DNA of the CDR3: TGTGCCAGCAGTTACTCGGACAGGGTGTATTCACCCCTCCACTTT. Residues: CASSYSDRVYSPLHF. The rearrangement joins TRBV6-5 to TRBJ1-6; 8 bases fit TRBD1. CDR1 and CDR2 from the germline V gene are MNHEY and SVGAGI. V dropped 0 bases and J dropped 8; count of bases not matched to a gene: 3. CDR3 length: 15 amino acids.

The V call is TRBV30, the J call TRBJ1-2, with D possibly matching TRBD1 (5 bases). CDR3 size: 13 residues. Between the trimmed V and J ends, which lost 2 bases and 4 bases, there was a span of 11 bases. The germline gives CDR1 GTSNPN, CDR2 SVGIG (reference sequence). The chain's CDR3 is CAWSPDSLYGYTF. The CDR3 DNA is TGTGCCTGGAGTCCCGACAGCCTCTATGGCTACACCTTC.

The chain is built from TRBV5-1 and TRBJ2-5; 7 bases are a match to TRBD2. The CDR3 contains 13 residues. V was clipped by 1 base and J by 6 bases; unmatched bases: 3. Germline-derived CDR1 and CDR2 are SGHRS and YFSETQ. CDR3 nucleotide sequence: TGCGCCAGCAGCTTGTCGGGGGGTAAGACCCAGTACTTC. Translating gives CASSLSGGKTQYF.

V is TRBV28 and J is TRBJ2-3; 7 bases are shared with TRBD2. The germline V gene encodes CDR1 MDHEN and CDR2 SYDVKM. V was clipped by 7 bases and J by 2 bases; unmatched bases: 9. The CDR3 consists of 15 residues. The CDR3 region is CASTLGGTPTDTQYF. CDR3 sequence (DNA): TGTGCCAGCACCCTGGGAGGGACTCCCACAGATACGCAGTATTTT.

The genes are TRBV29-1 and TRBJ2-1; D might be TRBD1 (6 bases). Trimming cost V 7 bases and J 4 bases, with 23 bases left between them. There are 16 residues in the CDR3. In germline, CDR1 is SQVTM, CDR2 ANQGSEA. The CDR3 nucleotides read TGCAGCGGTGCCTCCAACGGGGACACGAGATACAATGAGCAGTTCTTC. This gives the protein CSGASNGDTRYNEQFF.

The chain recombines TRBV7-9 with TRBJ2-3; TRBD2 aligns across 7 bases. The CDR3 totals 16 residues. V lost 4 bases, J lost 3 bases, and 10 bases stayed unmatched. Looked up from germline, CDR1 is SEHNR and CDR2 is FQNEAQ (reference sequence). The CDR3, as DNA: TGTGCCAGCAGCTCACAGCGGGGAGTAGTGACAGATACGCAGTATTTT. As protein: CASSSQRGVVTDTQYF.

V usage is TRBV19 and J usage is TRBJ2-7, with a possible D match to TRBD2 (6 bases). The germline V gene encodes CDR1 LNHDA and CDR2 SQIVND (reference sequence). V was shortened by 5 bases and J by 3 bases, with 23 bases between the two germline ends. The CDR3 runs 17 residues. CDR3 nucleotides: TGTGCCAGTAGTCCGCGGATTGTGACTAGTCATGGCTACGAGCAGTACTTC. Translating it yields CASSPRIVTSHGYEQYF.

The chain combines TRBV2 with TRBJ2-5; 9 bases match TRBD1. The CDR3 spans 14 residues. Germline lookup yields CDR1 SNHLY and CDR2 FYNNEI. V was pared by 4 bases and J by 4 bases, with 4 bases of the junction left unmatched. DNA of the CDR3: TGTGCCAGCAGTGGGGGACAGGGTAGAGAGACCCAGTACTTC. Residues: CASSGGQGRETQYF.

J is TRBJ1-2 and V is TRBV19; 8 bases align to TRBD1. This CDR3 comprises 14 residues. Trimming at V came to 7 bases and at J to 4 bases, leaving 8 bases not matched to a gene. CDR1 and CDR2 from the germline V gene are LNHDA and SQIVND (reference sequence). The CDR3 protein is CASTLTGATYGYTF. The CDR3 coding sequence is TGTGCCAGTACCTTGACAGGGGCAACCTATGGCTACACCTTC.

The rearrangement joins TRBV7-2 to TRBJ2-3; D might be TRBD2 (6 bases). The V end was cut by 5 bases, the J end by 0 bases, with 12 bases between. CDR3 length: 15 amino acids. Germline V CDR1 and CDR2: SGHTA, FQGNSA. CDR3 in amino acids: CASSSSGSSTDTQYF. In DNA form, the CDR3 reads TGTGCCAGCAGCAGTAGCGGTTCTAGCACAGATACGCAGTATTTT.

The rearrangement uses TRBV27 and TRBJ1-1; D is undetermined. CDR1 is MNHEY and CDR2 is SMNVEV in the germline V gene (reference sequence). V was shortened by 6 bases and J by 4 bases, with 21 bases between the two germline ends. The CDR3 consists of 16 residues. The chain's CDR3 is CASSPLYNMAGTEAFF. DNA for the CDR3: TGTGCCAGCAGCCCCTTATACAACATGGCGGGCACTGAAGCTTTCTTT.

J is TRBJ2-7 and V is TRBV10-3; 8 bases match TRBD2. This CDR3 comprises 15 residues. CDR1 is ENHRY and CDR2 is SYGVKD in the germline V gene. V gave up 4 bases and J gave up 5 bases; unmatched junction bases: 10. The CDR3 is CAISVGGADLHEQYF. Written as DNA, the CDR3 is TGTGCCATCAGTGTCGGGGGGGCCGACCTCCACGAGCAGTACTTC.

The V gene is TRBV7-9, the J gene TRBJ2-7; D unresolved. CDR3 length: 16 amino acids. Per the germline V gene, CDR1 is SEHNR and CDR2 is FQNEAQ (reference sequence). The V end was cut by 4 bases, the J end by 3 bases, with 19 bases between. The CDR3 spells CASSSQDKQNSYEQYF. DNA of the CDR3: TGTGCCAGCAGCTCCCAAGACAAGCAGAACAGCTACGAGCAGTACTTC.

The gene calls are TRBV2 and TRBJ1-2, with 7 bases aligning to TRBD1. CDR1 SNHLY and CDR2 FYNNEI come from the germline V gene. V trimming: 7 bases; J trimming: 6 bases; junction bases outside the gene matches: 5. The CDR3 runs to 12 residues. The CDR3 nucleotides are TGTGCCAGCAAAAGGGGGCTCGATGGCTACACCTTC. This translates into CASKRGLDGYTF.

The chain has TRBV18 and TRBJ2-1; 8 bases are a match to TRBD1. The J segment lost 2 bases and the V segment lost 0 bases, leaving 6 bases of the junction unmatched. The CDR3 contains 17 residues. Germline V gives CDR1 KGHSH, CDR2 LQKENI. CDR3 region: CASSPPRAQGAYNEQFF. The DNA for the CDR3 is TGTGCCAGCTCACCACCGAGGGCACAGGGGGCCTACAATGAGCAGTTCTTC.

This chain uses TRBV5-1 with TRBJ2-3; D is perhaps TRBD1 (5 bases). The CDR3 loop spans 15 amino acids. V was trimmed by 5 bases and J by 0 bases, leaving 13 bases between them. Germline V lookup: CDR1 SGHRS, CDR2 YFSETQ. The CDR3 loop is CASRTDSGSTDTQYF. CDR3 bases: TGCGCCAGCAGAACTGACAGTGGAAGCACAGATACGCAGTATTTT.

With regard to this clone: This CDR3 is also generated by other DNA sequences in the sample. This chain links TRBV5-1 with TRBJ2-3; weak D call: TRBD2 (5 bases). The germline V gene encodes CDR1 SGHRS and CDR2 YFSETQ. This CDR3 has 14 residues. Between the trimmed V and J ends, which lost 1 base and 0 bases, there was a span of 6 bases. The CDR3 sequence is CASSLSGSTDTQYF. CDR3 nucleotide sequence: TGCGCCAGCAGCTTGTCGGGGAGCACAGATACGCAGTATTTT.